This TCR beta chain was documented in a study of prognosis after radiotherapy for stage I lung cancer. At the level of the study: Medical inoperability applied to all of the non-small cell lung cancer patients. A median of approximately 7 months after radiotherapy, distant metastases were seen in several patients, while no significant progression was shown by 15.

The germline CDR1 and CDR2 sequences are KGHSH and LQKENI. V was trimmed by 9 bases and J by 4 bases, leaving 16 bases between them. The CDR3 has 14 residues. At least ten counts were recorded for this clonotype. What it binds is unknown. Amplification of TCR beta CDR3 from genomic DNA used two-round multiplex PCR. First-round PCR, the initial amplification, used primers specific to each TRBV and TRBJ gene. TCRdb used MiXCR to reprocess the multiplex PCR reads, holding one entry per CDR3 protein. Of about 26,000 distinct CDR3 sequences listed, about 32% were seen once; the top ten hold 35%. Study findings and constraints: A fall in unique TCR clone counts followed stereotactic body radiation therapy, with medians of around 10,000 versus 6,500.

The chain is built from TRBV18 and TRBJ1-5; possible D gene TRBD1, 6 bases. The material sequenced was PBMCs, taken before or after stereotactic body radiation therapy (not recorded which). The sequence was obtained from a donor aged 50 or older with non-small cell lung cancer. The CDR3 nucleotides are TGTGCCAGTCACCGATCGGGGGCTAATCAGCCCCAGCATTTT. Protein product: CASHRSGANQPQHF.